This T cell receptor (beta chain) was found in a study of somatic mutations in cytotoxic T cells in rheumatoid arthritis. CDR3 length equals 21 residues. V was trimmed by 4 bases and J by 5 bases, leaving 30 bases between them. In germline, CDR1 is LGHNA, CDR2 YSLEER. Generated by immunoSEQ multiplex PCR, the TCRdb table keeps only in-frame clones and is missing some. The sample yields 15,000 to 20,000 clones, under 85% seen once. The chain couples TRBV4-3 to TRBJ2-6; the D gene is possibly TRBD1 (6 bases). The TCR comes from a man aged 18 to 30 with rheumatoid arthritis. Sequencing was carried out using CD8+ T cells sorted from blood. Written as DNA, the CDR3 is TGCGCCAGCAGCCCAATTATAAATCCCCGGGACACCGCGGTTAGGGCCAACGTCCTGACTTTC. Its protein is CASSPIINPRDTAVRANVLTF.